The 30 T cell receptor beta chains in this list originate from one sample, sequenced in a study of shared clonotypes between healthy human individuals. Sequencing was performed with immunoSEQ multiplex PCR; in TCRdb, only in-frame clones are kept and a portion is missing. The table has approximately 980,000 clones, less than 85% seen once; the top ten hold about 1.5%. What was sequenced was memory CD4+ T cells sorted from blood. The sample's subset: CD45RA-negative fraction. The receptors stem from a man aged 18 to 30 in good health.

The rearrangement links TRBV29-1 to TRBJ2-3; D unclear. The CDR3 is made up of 12 amino acids. V dropped 3 bases and J dropped 3 bases, with 7 bases sitting between them. Germline-derived CDR1 and CDR2 are SQVTM and ANQGSEA. CDR3 sequence: CSVDDMTDTQYF. CDR3 nucleotides: TGCAGCGTTGATGATATGACAGATACGCAGTATTTT.

With regard to this clone: Within the sample, other DNA sequences also encode this same CDR3. This CDR3 reads CASSPGTGNQPQHF. The CDR3 region has the DNA TGTGCCAGCTCACCCGGGACAGGCAATCAGCCCCAGCATTTT. J is TRBJ1-5 and V is TRBV18; TRBD1 matches 7 bases. The CDR3 spans 14 residues. V lost 3 bases, J lost 2 bases, and 1 base stayed unmatched. Germline V gene lookup returns CDR1 KGHSH and CDR2 LQKENI.

The chain uses TRBV6-1 and TRBJ1-5; 9 bases are a match to TRBD1. Germline loops: CDR1 MNHNS, CDR2 SASEGT. The CDR3 consists of 18 residues. V lost 2 bases, J lost 9 bases, and 17 bases stayed unmatched. CDR3 loop: CASSEIGTGSQYLWPQHF. The CDR3 DNA reads as TGTGCCAGCAGTGAAATCGGGACAGGGAGCCAATACTTGTGGCCCCAGCATTTT.

The chain couples TRBV5-4 to TRBJ2-2, with 9 bases matching TRBD2. Germline V lookup: CDR1 SGHNT, CDR2 YYREEE (reference sequence). The CDR3 runs 16 residues. J was trimmed by 1 base and V by 0 bases; bases with no gene match: 1. CDR3 nucleotides: TGTGCCAGCAGCTTGGGTAGCGGGAGGAACACCGGGGAGCTGTTTTTT. Translated: CASSLGSGRNTGELFF.

This chain connects TRBV12-5 to TRBJ1-5, with 7 bases fitting TRBD1. V trimming: 0 bases; J trimming: 5 bases; junction bases outside the gene matches: 19. The CDR3 consists of 20 residues. Germline V CDR1 and CDR2: LGHNT, FRNRAP. Here the CDR3 DNA reads TGTGCTAGTGGTTTGGTATATGAAGGGGGCAAGGGTATTTCTGATCAGCCCCAGCATTTT. As protein: CASGLVYEGGKGISDQPQHF. Supplemented by reference TRBV12-5 and TRBJ1-5, the full variable domain reads DARVTQTPRHKVTEMGQEVTMRCQPILGHNTVFWYRQTMMQGLELLAYFRNRAPLDDSGMPKDRFSAEMPDATLATLKIQPSEPRDSAVYFCASGLVYEGGKGISDQPQHFGDGTRLSIL.

About this clone: The sample contains more than one DNA sequence encoding this CDR3. V is TRBV5-6 and J is TRBJ1-2; the D is unclear. Germline lookup yields CDR1 SGHDT and CDR2 YYEEEE. V lost 0 bases to trimming and J lost 3 bases, with 6 bases between them. The CDR3 runs to 13 residues. The CDR3 is CASSLVADYGYTF. The CDR3 DNA follows: TGTGCCAGCAGCTTGGTGGCAGACTATGGCTACACCTTC.

V gene TRBV30 combines with J gene TRBJ2-4; 9 bases match TRBD2. J lost 1 base, V lost 0 bases, and 13 bases had no gene match. Germline CDR1 reads GTSNPN; CDR2 reads SVGIG (reference sequence). The CDR3 totals 19 residues. CDR3 nucleotides: TGTGCCTGGAGTGTAGGGCTAGCGCGGGGGGGCATGGCCAAAAACATTCAGTACTTC. Translated: CAWSVGLARGGMAKNIQYF. The complete variable domain, with remaining parts taken from reference TRBV30 and TRBJ2-4, reads SQTIHQWPATLVQPVGSPLSLECTVEGTSNPNLYWYRQAAGRGLQLLFYSVGIGQISSEVPQNLSASRPQDRQFILSSKKLLLSDSGFYLCAWSVGLARGGMAKNIQYFGAGTRLSVL.

This chain joins TRBV5-1 and TRBJ2-7, with 8 nucleotides matching TRBD2. CDR1 is SGHRS and CDR2 is YFSETQ in the germline V gene. The CDR3 sequence is 14 residues long. V was clipped by 6 bases and J by 0 bases; unmatched bases: 5. Written as DNA, the CDR3 is TGCGCCAGCAAAACTAGCGGATACTCCTACGAGCAGTACTTC. Its translation is CASKTSGYSYEQYF. Together with reference TRBV5-1 and TRBJ2-7, the CDR3 gives the full variable domain: KAGVTQTPRYLIKTRGQQVTLSCSPISGHRSVSWYQQTPGQGLQFLFEYFSETQRNKGNFPGRFSGRQFSNSRSEMNVSTLELGDSALYLCASKTSGYSYEQYFGPGTRLTVT.

Only one count was recorded for this clone. The chain joins TRBV30 to TRBJ1-2, with D possibly being TRBD1 (6 bases). CDR1 and CDR2 (germline): GTSNPN, SVGIG (reference sequence). CDR3 length: 16 amino acids. The ends were cut back, 0 bases at V and 5 bases at J, with 19 bases in the middle. This CDR3 reads CAWSVPSRLGGYGYTF. The CDR3 bases are TGTGCCTGGAGTGTACCATCCCGGCTAGGGGGGTATGGCTACACCTTC.

The rearrangement uses TRBV6-6 and TRBJ2-5; possibly TRBD2 for D (6 bases). From germline, CDR1 is MNHNY and CDR2 SVGAGI (reference sequence). Trimming left V 5 bases short and J 5 bases short, with 15 bases between. This CDR3 is built from 14 residues. CDR3 coding DNA: TGTGCCAGCAGTGACGGACTATCGGTGGAGACCCAGTACTTC. Protein product: CASSDGLSVETQYF.

This clone was seen more than once but under ten times. The V gene is TRBV19, the J gene TRBJ1-2; 7 nucleotides align to TRBD1. In germline, CDR1 is LNHDA, CDR2 SQIVND (reference sequence). The CDR3 loop spans 15 amino acids. V lost 5 bases, J lost 6 bases, and 12 bases stayed unmatched. The CDR3 bases are TGTGCCAGTAGTTCTACCCGACAGGGAACTCATGGCTACACCTTC. Translating gives CASSSTRQGTHGYTF.

The CDR3 loop is CSAYRTAEAFF. As DNA, the CDR3 is TGCAGTGCCTACCGGACCGCTGAAGCTTTCTTT. The chain combines TRBV20-1 with TRBJ1-1; no firm D call. This CDR3 spans 11 amino acids. Germline V gene sequence: CDR1 DFQATT, CDR2 SNEGSKA (reference sequence). V was cut by 6 bases and J by 6 bases, with 11 bases left in between.

The chain has TRBV19 and TRBJ1-2; D unresolved. Germline CDR1 and CDR2: LNHDA and SQIVND (reference sequence). The CDR3 extends over 15 amino acids. V lost 7 bases to trimming and J lost 0 bases, with 15 bases between them. CDR3 in DNA: TGTGCCAGTACCCAAACCGGAGTGACTAACTATGGCTACACCTTC. It is translated as CASTQTGVTNYGYTF.

The chain uses TRBV28 and TRBJ1-2; the match to TRBD1 covers 7 bases. The CDR3 is 12 amino acids. V gave up 6 bases and J gave up 9 bases; unmatched junction bases: 7. From germline, CDR1 is MDHEN and CDR2 SYDVKM. The CDR3 sequence is CASSPGTDRYTF. The DNA for the CDR3 is TGTGCCAGCAGCCCCGGGACAGACCGCTACACCTTC.

V usage is TRBV9 and J usage is TRBJ1-1, with D unresolved. In germline, CDR1 is SGDLS, CDR2 YYNGEE. With 4 bases removed from V and 0 bases from J, the gap between germline ends came to 13 bases. CDR3 length equals 15 residues. CDR3 DNA: TGTGCCAGCAGCCCCCTCACCACCATGAACACTGAAGCTTTCTTT. This gives the protein CASSPLTTMNTEAFF.

V is TRBV21-1 and J is TRBJ2-2; the table's D call, TRBD1, has no DNA check behind it. TRBV21-1 is tagged as a pseudogene. The CDR3 has 15 amino acids. The CDR3 loop reads CASSKSHMNTGELFF. The CDR3 DNA reads TGTGCCAGCAGCAAATCGCACATGAACACCGGGGAGCTGTTTTTT.

This clone was observed a few times. V is TRBV6-6 and J is TRBJ2-6; D gene uncertain. Trimming took off 0 bases at V and 0 bases at J, with 6 bases between the two ends. Germline CDR1 reads MNHNY; CDR2 reads SVGAGI (reference sequence). The CDR3 contains 16 residues. CDR3 sequence: CASSYSMTSGANVLTF. CDR3 DNA sequence: TGTGCCAGCAGTTACTCTATGACCTCTGGGGCCAACGTCCTGACTTTC.

This clone showed up just a few times. This rearrangement joins TRBV10-3 to TRBJ1-3; 10 nucleotides match TRBD1. V shed 7 bases, J shed 4 bases, and the junction held 7 bases outside the gene matches. Germline CDR1 is ENHRY and CDR2 is SYGVKD. The CDR3 runs 15 residues. CDR3 amino acids: CAITTGQGTGNTIYF. The CDR3 nucleotides are TGTGCCATCACCACGGGACAGGGGACCGGAAACACCATATATTTT.

The rearrangement uses TRBV18 and TRBJ1-6, with TRBD1 identical over 8 bases. CDR1 is KGHSH, CDR2 LQKENI, per germline. J was trimmed by 10 bases and V by 2 bases; bases with no gene match: 7. The CDR3 is 15 residues long. CDR3 loop: CASSPGGQGASPLHF. DNA for the CDR3: TGTGCCAGCTCACCAGGAGGACAGGGAGCCTCACCCCTCCACTTT.

This clone occurred once. The chain links TRBV6-1 to TRBJ1-4, with 9 bases fitting TRBD1. Germline V gives CDR1 MNHNS, CDR2 SASEGT. The V segment lost 4 bases and the J segment 2 bases; nucleotides outside the gene matches: 8. The CDR3 covers 17 residues. The CDR3 is CASSAPGTGSTNEKLFF. As DNA, the CDR3 is TGTGCCAGCAGTGCCCCCGGGACAGGGTCCACTAATGAAAAACTGTTTTTT.

The gene calls are TRBV13 and TRBJ1-6; tentatively, D is TRBD1 (6 bases). The V gene's germline CDR1 is PRHDT and CDR2 FYEKMQ (reference sequence). The germline V and J ends were trimmed by 5 bases and 7 bases, with 12 bases remaining between them. CDR3 length: 14 residues. DNA of the CDR3: TGTGCCAGCAGCCCCGGACAGAAGAATTCACCCCTCCACTTT. Protein product: CASSPGQKNSPLHF.

This sequence joins TRBV6-5 and TRBJ2-3, with D possibly being TRBD2 (5 bases). The ends were cut back, 5 bases at V and 2 bases at J, with 11 bases in the middle. The CDR3 sequence is 14 residues long. Germline values: CDR1 MNHEY, CDR2 SVGAGI. CDR3: CASSQGLNTDTQYF. The DNA of the CDR3 is TGTGCCAGCAGTCAAGGACTCAACACAGATACGCAGTATTTT.

This chain uses TRBV15 with TRBJ2-1; the D gene is possibly TRBD2 (5 bases). From germline, CDR1 is LNHNV and CDR2 YYDKDF (reference sequence). Between the trimmed V and J ends, which lost 0 bases and 6 bases, there was a span of 9 bases. The CDR3 spans 14 residues. The CDR3 coding sequence is TGTGCCACCAGCAGAGATCCCGCGGGCAATGAGCAGTTCTTC. Translating gives CATSRDPAGNEQFF.

The sample holds many counts of this clone. The V gene is TRBV25-1, the J gene TRBJ2-2, with TRBD1 matching 8 bases. This CDR3 is built from 15 residues. The germline gives CDR1 MGHDK, CDR2 SYGVNS. The V gene end was trimmed by 6 bases and the J gene end by 0 bases; junction bases not matched to a gene: 3. The CDR3: CASSSTGANTGELFF. The CDR3 nucleotides read TGTGCCAGCAGCTCGACAGGGGCGAACACCGGGGAGCTGTTTTTT. Supplemented by reference TRBV25-1 and TRBJ2-2, the full variable domain reads EADIYQTPRYLVIGTGKKITLECSQTMGHDKMYWYQQDPGMELHLIHYSYGVNSTEKGDLSSESTVSRIRTEHFPLTLESARPSHTSQYLCASSSTGANTGELFFGEGSRLTVL.

This rearrangement joins TRBV5-1 to TRBJ1-1; D gene unclear. Per the germline V gene, CDR1 is SGHRS and CDR2 is YFSETQ. Trimming cost V 9 bases and J 2 bases, with 17 bases left between them. This CDR3 has 14 amino acids. CDR3 residues: CATSYGETNTEAFF. The DNA for the CDR3 is TGCGCCACCTCGTACGGGGAAACAAACACTGAAGCTTTCTTT.

V is TRBV5-6 and J is TRBJ1-5, with TRBD1 as a possible D gene (5 bases). The ends were cut back, 0 bases at V and 6 bases at J, with 10 bases in the middle. Per the germline V gene, CDR1 is SGHDT and CDR2 is YYEEEE. This CDR3 is built from 14 residues. CDR3 nucleotide sequence: TGTGCCAGCAGCTTGGGGCAGGGAGTTCAGCCCCAGCATTTT. Translating it yields CASSLGQGVQPQHF. Together with reference TRBV5-6 and TRBJ1-5, the CDR3 gives the full variable domain: DAGVTQSPTHLIKTRGQQVTLRCSPKSGHDTVSWYQQALGQGPQFIFQYYEEEERQRGNFPDRFSGHQFPNYSSELNVNALLLGDSALYLCASSLGQGVQPQHFGDGTRLSIL.

The CDR3 bases are TGTGCCAGCAGTTCCCCAACCGGGGGGAGAGAGACCCAGTACTTC. This translates into CASSSPTGGRETQYF. The rearrangement uses TRBV9 and TRBJ2-5, with TRBD2 matching over 7 bases. Germline CDR1 reads SGDLS; CDR2 reads YYNGEE. V lost 5 bases and J lost 4; bases outside the gene matches: 11. The CDR3 extends over 15 amino acids. Full variable domain (remainder filled in from reference TRBV9 and TRBJ2-5): DSGVTQTPKHLITATGQRVTLRCSPRSGDLSVYWYQQSLDQGLQFLIQYYNGEERAKGNILERFSAQQFPDLHSELNLSSLELGDSALYFCASSSPTGGRETQYFGPGTRLLVL.

The chain uses TRBV7-9 and TRBJ1-4; unclear D gene. Trimming pared 3 bases from V and 1 base from J, leaving 12 bases between. The CDR3 loop spans 16 amino acids. CDR1 is SEHNR, CDR2 FQNEAQ, per germline (reference sequence). CDR3 region: CASSFGVGITNEKLFF. The CDR3 nucleotides are TGTGCCAGCAGCTTTGGTGTCGGAATAACTAATGAAAAACTGTTTTTT.

There are a few counts of this clone. Other DNA sequences in the sample encode the same CDR3. The gene calls are TRBV18 and TRBJ1-5; maybe TRBD1 (6 bases). Germline CDR1 KGHSH, CDR2 LQKENI. Trimming removed 6 bases at V and 7 bases at J, with 16 bases between. The CDR3 runs 14 residues. Written as DNA, the CDR3 is TGTGCCAGCTCCCCGGGGGCAGAGAACCAGCCCCAGCATTTT. Its protein product is CASSPGAENQPQHF.

This sequence joins TRBV5-4 and TRBJ1-3; D is unresolved. Germline V lookup: CDR1 SGHNT, CDR2 YYREEE (reference sequence). V dropped 4 bases and J dropped 0 bases, with 14 bases sitting between them. CDR3 length: 16 amino acids. CDR3 loop: CASSPSLGSSGNTIYF. Here the CDR3 DNA reads TGTGCCAGCAGCCCCAGTTTAGGGTCCTCTGGAAACACCATATATTTT.